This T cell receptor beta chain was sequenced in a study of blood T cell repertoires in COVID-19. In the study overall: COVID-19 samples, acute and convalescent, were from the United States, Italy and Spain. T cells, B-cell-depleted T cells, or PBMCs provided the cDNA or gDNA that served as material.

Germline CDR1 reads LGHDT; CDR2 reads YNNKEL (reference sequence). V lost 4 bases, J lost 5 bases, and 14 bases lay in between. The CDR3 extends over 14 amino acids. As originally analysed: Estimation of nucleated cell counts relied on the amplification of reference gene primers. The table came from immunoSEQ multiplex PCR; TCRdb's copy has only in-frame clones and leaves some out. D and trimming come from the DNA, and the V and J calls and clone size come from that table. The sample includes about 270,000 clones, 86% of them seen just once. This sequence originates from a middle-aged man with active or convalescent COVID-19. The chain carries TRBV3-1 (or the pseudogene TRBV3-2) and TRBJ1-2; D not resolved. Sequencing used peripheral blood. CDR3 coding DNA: TGTGCCAGCAGCCCCAGCGGACTGTCATATGGCTACACCTTC. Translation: CASSPSGLSYGYTF.